The clone carrying this TCR beta chain has a handful of counts. CDR3 length equals 14 residues. V was clipped by 0 bases and J by 6 bases, with 11 bases between them. Germline values: CDR1 MNHEY, CDR2 SVGEGT. This sample was included in a study of response to subunit inactivated influenza vaccine. MiXCR, applied by TCRdb to the RT-PCR reads, yields one record per CDR3 protein. Of more than 550,000 distinct CDR3 sequences in the sample, 11% were seen once. A further study also used this sample, focusing on T cells expressing NK-cell markers. That study reports: The authors made TCR beta cDNA libraries by 5'RACE template switching. This switching added a universal primer site and UMIs.

The sequence was collected from a man aged 50-60 years who received an inactivated influenza vaccine. This chain connects TRBV6-2 or TRBV6-3 to TRBJ1-1, with a tentative D call TRBD1 (5 bases). The input for sequencing was PBMCs from blood, taken on the day of vaccination. CDR3: CASSYSGGYAEAFF. The CDR3 DNA is TGTGCCAGCAGTTACTCCGGGGGTTATGCTGAAGCTTTCTTT.